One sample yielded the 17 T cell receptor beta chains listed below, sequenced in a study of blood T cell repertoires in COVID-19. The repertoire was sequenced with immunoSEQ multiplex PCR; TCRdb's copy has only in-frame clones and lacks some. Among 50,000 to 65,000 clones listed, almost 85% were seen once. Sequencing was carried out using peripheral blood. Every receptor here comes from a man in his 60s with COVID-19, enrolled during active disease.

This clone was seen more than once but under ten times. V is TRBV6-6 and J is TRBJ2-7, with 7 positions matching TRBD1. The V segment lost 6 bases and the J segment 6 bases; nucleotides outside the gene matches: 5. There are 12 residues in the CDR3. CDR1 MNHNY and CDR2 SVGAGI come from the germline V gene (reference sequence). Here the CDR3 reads CASRTQGLEQYF. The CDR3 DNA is TGTGCCAGCAGAACACAGGGGCTCGAGCAGTACTTC.

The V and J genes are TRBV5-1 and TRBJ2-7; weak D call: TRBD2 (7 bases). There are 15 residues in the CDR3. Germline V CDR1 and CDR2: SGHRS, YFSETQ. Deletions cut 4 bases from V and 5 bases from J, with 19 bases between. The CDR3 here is CASSPGQPGGNEQYF. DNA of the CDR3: TGCGCCAGCAGCCCTGGACAGCCGGGAGGAAACGAGCAGTACTTC.

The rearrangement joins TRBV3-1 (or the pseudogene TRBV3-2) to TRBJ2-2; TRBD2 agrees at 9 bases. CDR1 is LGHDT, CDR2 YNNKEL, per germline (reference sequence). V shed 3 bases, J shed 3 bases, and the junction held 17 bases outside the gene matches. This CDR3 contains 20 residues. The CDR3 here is CASSQSAGGPSYGYTGELFF. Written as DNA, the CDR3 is TGTGCCAGCAGCCAGTCCGCGGGGGGGCCGAGTTACGGGTACACCGGGGAGCTGTTTTTT.

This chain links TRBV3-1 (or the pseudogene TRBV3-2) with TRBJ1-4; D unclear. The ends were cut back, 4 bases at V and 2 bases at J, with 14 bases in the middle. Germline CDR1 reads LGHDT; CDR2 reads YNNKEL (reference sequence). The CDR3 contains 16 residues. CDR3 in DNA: TGTGCCAGCAGCCCCTATTTAGGCAGGACTAATGAAAAACTGTTTTTT. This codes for CASSPYLGRTNEKLFF.

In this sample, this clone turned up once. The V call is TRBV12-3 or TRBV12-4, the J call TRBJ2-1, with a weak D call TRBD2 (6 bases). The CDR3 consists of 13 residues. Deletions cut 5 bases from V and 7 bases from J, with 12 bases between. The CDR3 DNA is TGTGCCAGCAGTCCAGAGAGCGGGAATGAGCAGTTCTTC. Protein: CASSPESGNEQFF.

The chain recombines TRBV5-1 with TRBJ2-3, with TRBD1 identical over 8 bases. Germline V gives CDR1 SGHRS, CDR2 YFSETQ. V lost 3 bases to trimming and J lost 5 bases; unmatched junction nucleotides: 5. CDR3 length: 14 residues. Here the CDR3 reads CASSYGQGEDTQYF. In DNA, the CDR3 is TGCGCCAGCAGCTATGGACAGGGTGAAGATACGCAGTATTTT.

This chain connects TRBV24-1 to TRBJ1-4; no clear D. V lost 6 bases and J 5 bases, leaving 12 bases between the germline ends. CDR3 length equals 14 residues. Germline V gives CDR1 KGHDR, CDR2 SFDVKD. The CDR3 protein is CATSPAGDNEKLFF. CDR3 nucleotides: TGTGCCACCAGTCCCGCGGGAGACAATGAAAAACTGTTTTTT.

The CDR3 sequence is CASRVFERGNSPLHF. CDR3 DNA sequence: TGTGCCAGCAGGGTGTTCGAGAGGGGGAATTCACCCCTCCACTTT. V gene TRBV27 combines with J gene TRBJ1-6, with a possible D match to TRBD1 (6 bases). Between the trimmed V and J ends, which lost 6 bases and 7 bases, there was a span of 16 bases. The CDR3 has 15 residues. CDR1 and CDR2 (germline): MNHEY, SMNVEV (reference sequence).

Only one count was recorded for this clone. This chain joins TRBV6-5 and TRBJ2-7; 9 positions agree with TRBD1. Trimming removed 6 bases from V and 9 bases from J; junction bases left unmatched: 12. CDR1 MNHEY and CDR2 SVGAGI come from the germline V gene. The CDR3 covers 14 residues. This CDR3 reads CASRPGQGFVRQYF. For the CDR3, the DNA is TGTGCCAGCAGACCCGGACAGGGGTTCGTTCGGCAGTACTTC.

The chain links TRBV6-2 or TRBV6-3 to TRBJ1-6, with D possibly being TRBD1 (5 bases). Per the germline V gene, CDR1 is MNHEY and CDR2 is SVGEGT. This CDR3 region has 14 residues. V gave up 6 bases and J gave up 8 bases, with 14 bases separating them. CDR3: CASSWTLPYSPLHF. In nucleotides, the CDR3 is TGTGCCAGCAGCTGGACACTCCCATATTCACCCCTCCACTTT.

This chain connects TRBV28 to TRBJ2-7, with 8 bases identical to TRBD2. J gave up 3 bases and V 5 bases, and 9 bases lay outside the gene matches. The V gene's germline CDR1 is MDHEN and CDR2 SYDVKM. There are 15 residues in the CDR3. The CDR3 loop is CASSPGTSRVYEQYF. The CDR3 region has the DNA TGTGCCAGCAGTCCCGGGACTAGTAGGGTCTACGAGCAGTACTTC.

The CDR3 DNA sequence: TGTGCCAGCAGCCAGGACCCCGGACAGGGAACAGATACGCAGTATTTT. Encoded protein: CASSQDPGQGTDTQYF. V is TRBV4-2 and J is TRBJ2-3, with 8 bases matching TRBD1. The V gene's germline CDR1 is LGHNA and CDR2 YNFKEQ. The CDR3 has 16 residues. Trimming cost V 3 bases and J 3 bases; bases outside gene matches: 8.

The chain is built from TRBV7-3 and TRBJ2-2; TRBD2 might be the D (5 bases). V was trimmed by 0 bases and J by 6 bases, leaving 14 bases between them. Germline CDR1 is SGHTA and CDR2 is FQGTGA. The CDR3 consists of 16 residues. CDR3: CASSLTFGESAGELFF. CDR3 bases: TGTGCCAGCAGCTTAACGTTCGGGGAGTCAGCCGGGGAGCTGTTTTTT.

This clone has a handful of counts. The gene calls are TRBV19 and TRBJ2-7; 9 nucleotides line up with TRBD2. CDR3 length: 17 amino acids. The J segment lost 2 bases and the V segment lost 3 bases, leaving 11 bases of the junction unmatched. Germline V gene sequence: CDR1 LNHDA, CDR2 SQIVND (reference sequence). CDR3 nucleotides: TGTGCCAGTAGTATGGGCGCGGGAGGGGACCCTACCTACGAGCAGTACTTC. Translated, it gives CASSMGAGGDPTYEQYF.

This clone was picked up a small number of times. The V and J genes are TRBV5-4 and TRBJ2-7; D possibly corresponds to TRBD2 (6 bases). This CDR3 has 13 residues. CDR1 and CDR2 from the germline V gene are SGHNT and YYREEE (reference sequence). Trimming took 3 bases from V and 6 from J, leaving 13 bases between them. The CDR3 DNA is TGTGCCAGCAGCTCCCAAGCTAGCGCCGAGCAGTACTTC. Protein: CASSSQASAEQYF.

DNA for the CDR3: TGTGCCAGCAGCTTGACAGATCCTGGGGCCAACGTCCTGACTTTC. Translation: CASSLTDPGANVLTF. The rearrangement joins TRBV7-3 to TRBJ2-6; D possibly corresponds to TRBD1 (5 bases). This CDR3 spans 15 amino acids. Trimming took off 3 bases at V and 2 bases at J, with 8 bases between the two ends. Germline CDR1 and CDR2: SGHTA and FQGTGA. Combining the CDR3 with reference TRBV7-3 and TRBJ2-6 gives the whole variable domain GAGVSQTPSNKVTEKGKYVELRCDPISGHTALYWYRQSLGQGPEFLIYFQGTGAADDSGLPNDRFFAVRPEGSVSTLKIQRTERGDSAVYLCASSLTDPGANVLTFGAGSRLTVL.

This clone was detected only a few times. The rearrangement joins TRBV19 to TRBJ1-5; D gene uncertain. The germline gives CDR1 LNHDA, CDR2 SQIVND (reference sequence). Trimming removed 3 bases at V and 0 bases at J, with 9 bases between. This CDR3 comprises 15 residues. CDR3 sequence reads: CASSIRGDSNQPQHF. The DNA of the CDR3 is TGTGCCAGTAGTATTCGGGGAGATAGCAATCAGCCCCAGCATTTT.